These T cell receptor beta chains were read from a single sample in a study of vaccination effects on CD4 cells after COVID-19. These TCRs' antigens remain unknown. Assay used: immunoSEQ multiplex PCR; TCRdb lists only in-frame clones, some missing. Seen here are fewer than 40,000 clones, approximately 67% observed once, and the top ten hold 4.2%. This specimen consisted of CD4+ T cells from PBMCs cultured without peptide, obtained before COVID-19 vaccination. The receptors shown here come from a human donor who received a COVID-19 vaccine. The CDR3 runs from the conserved cysteine through the conserved F or W. The D gene is left open where the match is weak. Not every row has a clone size; where given, it reads once, few, many or a size class.

clone size	V gene	J gene	D gene	CDR3 DNA	CDR3 protein
-	TRBV18	TRBJ2-3	TRBD1	TGTGCCAGCTCACGACTGAAGACAGGGTTAAGAGATACGCAGTATTTT	CASSRLKTGLRDTQYF
-	TRBV5-4	TRBJ2-5	TRBD2	TGTGCCAGCAGTCAAGCTAGCGGGGCGGGAAGAGAGACCCAGTACTTC	CASSQASGAGRETQYF
-	TRBV4-1	TRBJ1-1	-	TGCGCCAGCAGCCAAGGGAGGACTTGGGGTTTTACTGAAGCTTTCTTT	CASSQGRTWGFTEAFF
-	TRBV5-1	TRBJ2-5	-	TGCGCCAGCAGCTTACAGGTCTCTTGGGAGACCCAGTACTTC	CASSLQVSWETQYF
-	TRBV5-1	TRBJ1-2	-	TGCGCCAGCAGCTTGGGCTACAAGTCTGGCTATGGCTACACCTTC	CASSLGYKSGYGYTF
-	TRBV5-8	TRBJ2-7	TRBD1	TGTGCCAGCAGCTTGGTTGTCTGTGAGGGACAGGGAAATTGCGAGCAGTACTTC	CASSLVVCEGQGNCEQYF
-	TRBV6-5	TRBJ2-1	TRBD2	TGTGCCAGCAAGACTAGCGGGAGTCTATTGGAGCAGTTCTTC	CASKTSGSLLEQFF
-	TRBV11-3	TRBJ2-1	TRBD2	TGTGCCAGCAGCCGATCTAGCGGGAGCCTCTCCTACAATGAGCAGTTCTTC	CASSRSSGSLSYNEQFF
-	TRBV21-1	TRBJ2-7	-	TGTGCCAGCAGCAAAGGGGGGGACATCCACGAGCAGTACTTC	CASSKGGDIHEQYF
-	TRBV6-4	TRBJ1-5	-	TGTGCCAGCAGATCGGCTAGGACAAACCATTATAGCAATCAGCCCCAGCATTTT	CASRSARTNHYSNQPQHF
-	TRBV14	TRBJ1-6	-	TGTGCCAGCAGCCAAGCGGGGGCGGATAATTCACCCCTCCACTTT	CASSQAGADNSPLHF
few	TRBV20-1	TRBJ1-2	-	TGCAGTGCTAGTCTGGAGTCGGGTGGCTACACCTTC	CSASLESGGYTF
-	TRBV6-1	TRBJ1-5	TRBD1	TGTGCCAGCAGTGAGTCGACAGGGAATAGCAATCAGCCCCAGCATTTT	CASSESTGNSNQPQHF
few	TRBV27	TRBJ2-1	TRBD2	TGTGCCAGCAGTTTTCGGAGACTAGCGGGGGCCCTCAATGAGCAGTTCTTC	CASSFRRLAGALNEQFF
-	TRBV7-9	TRBJ2-2	-	TGTGCCAGCAGCTCCGGACTCTACGCCGGGGAGCTGTTTTTT	CASSSGLYAGELFF
once	TRBV9	TRBJ1-2	TRBD1	TGTGCCAGCAGCGTAACCCCGACAGGGGTGGACTATGGCTACACCTTC	CASSVTPTGVDYGYTF
-	TRBV6-1	TRBJ2-1	-	TGTGCCAGCAGTGACGGGACATCCTCCTACAATGAGCAGTTCTTC	CASSDGTSSYNEQFF
once	TRBV2	TRBJ2-4	TRBD2	TGTGCCAGCAGTGGTCTAGCGGGGGGCGCGTACTTC	CASSGLAGGAYF
-	TRBV7-8	TRBJ1-4	-	TGTGCCAGCAGCTTACGGCTCTGGCCAGGGCAAGGAACTAATGAAAAACTGTTTTTT	CASSLRLWPGQGTNEKLFF
-	TRBV24-1	TRBJ2-3	-	TGTGCCACCAGTAAAGGGACTTCCACAGATACGCAGTATTTT	CATSKGTSTDTQYF
-	TRBV7-9	TRBJ2-3	-	TGTGCCAGCAGCACCCACCGGGGGTTCCAGAGCACAGATACGCAGTATTTT	CASSTHRGFQSTDTQYF
-	TRBV7-5	TRBJ1-1	-	TGTGCCAGAAGCCGGAGAGGACAGGCCACTGAAGCTTTCTTT	CARSRRGQATEAFF
few	TRBV25-1	TRBJ1-4	-	TGTGCCAGCAGTGAATCGTGGGGGCTACGAGTTGAAAAACTGTTTTTT	CASSESWGLRVEKLFF
-	TRBV2	TRBJ2-3	-	TGTGCCAGCAGGGGACCCGGCACCATGCGGGTAGATACGCAGTATTTT	CASRGPGTMRVDTQYF
-	TRBV2	TRBJ1-1	TRBD1	TGTGCCAGCAGTGCAATGACAGGGGAAGCTTTCTTT	CASSAMTGEAFF
-	TRBV5-1	TRBJ1-2	TRBD1	TGCGCCAGCAGCCAACAGGGGAGCTATGGCTACACCTTC	CASSQQGSYGYTF
-	TRBV5-1	TRBJ1-5	-	TGCGCCAGCAGCTGGGGGGGGGCGAGCAATCAGCCCCAGCATTTT	CASSWGGASNQPQHF
few	TRBV19	TRBJ1-2	-	TGTGCCAGTAGTATTCCCCCAGGGGTACGCTACACCTTC	CASSIPPGVRYTF